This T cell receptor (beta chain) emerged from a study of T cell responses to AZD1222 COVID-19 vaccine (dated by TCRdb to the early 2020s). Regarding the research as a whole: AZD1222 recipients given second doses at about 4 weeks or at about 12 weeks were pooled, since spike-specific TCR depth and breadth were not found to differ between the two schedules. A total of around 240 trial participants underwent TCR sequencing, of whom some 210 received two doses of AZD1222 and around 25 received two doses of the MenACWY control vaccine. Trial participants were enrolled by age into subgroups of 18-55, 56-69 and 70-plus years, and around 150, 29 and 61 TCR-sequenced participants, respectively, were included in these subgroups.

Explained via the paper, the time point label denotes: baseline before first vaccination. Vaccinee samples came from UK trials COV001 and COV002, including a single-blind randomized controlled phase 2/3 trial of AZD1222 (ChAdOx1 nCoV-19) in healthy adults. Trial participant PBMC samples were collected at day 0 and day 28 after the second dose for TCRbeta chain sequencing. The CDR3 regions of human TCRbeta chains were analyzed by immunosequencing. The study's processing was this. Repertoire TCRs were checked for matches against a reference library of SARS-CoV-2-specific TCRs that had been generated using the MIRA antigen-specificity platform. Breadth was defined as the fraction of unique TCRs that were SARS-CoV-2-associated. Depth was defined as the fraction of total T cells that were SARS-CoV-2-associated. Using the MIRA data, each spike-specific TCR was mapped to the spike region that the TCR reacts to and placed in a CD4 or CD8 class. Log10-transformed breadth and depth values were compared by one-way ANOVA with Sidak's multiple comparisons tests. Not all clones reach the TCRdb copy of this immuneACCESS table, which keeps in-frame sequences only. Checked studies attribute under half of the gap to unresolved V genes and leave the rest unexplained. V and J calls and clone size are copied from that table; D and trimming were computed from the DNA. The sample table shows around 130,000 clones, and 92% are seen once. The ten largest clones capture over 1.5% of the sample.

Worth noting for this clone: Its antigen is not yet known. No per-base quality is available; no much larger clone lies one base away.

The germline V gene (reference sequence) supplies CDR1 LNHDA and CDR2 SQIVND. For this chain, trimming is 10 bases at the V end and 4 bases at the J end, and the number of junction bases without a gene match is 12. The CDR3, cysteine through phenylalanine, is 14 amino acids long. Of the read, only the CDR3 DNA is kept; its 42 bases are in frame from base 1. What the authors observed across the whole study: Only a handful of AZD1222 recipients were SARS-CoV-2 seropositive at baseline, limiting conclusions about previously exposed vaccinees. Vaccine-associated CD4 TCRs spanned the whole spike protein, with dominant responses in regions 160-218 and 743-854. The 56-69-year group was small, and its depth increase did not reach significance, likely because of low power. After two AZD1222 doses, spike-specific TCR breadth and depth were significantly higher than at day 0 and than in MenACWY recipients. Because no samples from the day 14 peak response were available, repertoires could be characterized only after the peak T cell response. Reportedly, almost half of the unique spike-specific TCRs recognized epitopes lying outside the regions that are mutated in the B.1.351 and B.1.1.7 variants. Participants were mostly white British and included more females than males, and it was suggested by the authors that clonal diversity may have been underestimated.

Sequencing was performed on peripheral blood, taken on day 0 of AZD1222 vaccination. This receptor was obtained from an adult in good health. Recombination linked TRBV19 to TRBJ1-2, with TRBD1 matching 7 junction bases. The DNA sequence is TGTGCCACCGGACGACAGGGTTGGGGCTATGGCTACACCTTC. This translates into CATGRQGWGYGYTF.